This entry concerns a single TCR beta chain. These data belong to a study of cytomegalovirus exposure and HLA in healthy donors. The PCR contained 60 Vbeta and 13 Jbeta primers. Profiled with immunoSEQ multiplex PCR; TCRdb holds only in-frame clones, not every one. The repertoire includes more than 75,000 clones, about 85% of them detected once, and approximately 14% sits in the top ten. The V segment lost 2 bases and the J segment 4 bases; nucleotides outside the gene matches: 7. The CDR3 runs 15 residues. Germline V gives CDR1 MNHNS, CDR2 SASEGT. The gene calls are TRBV6-1 and TRBJ1-1; 7 bases align to TRBD1. The sequenced material came from PBMCs. This receptor was obtained from a woman in her thirties or forties in good health and CMV-seropositive. In nucleotides, the CDR3 is TGTGCCAGCAGTGAAAAACAGGGGTCAAGCACTGAAGCTTTCTTT. This sequence encodes CASSEKQGSSTEAFF.